One and the same sample provided the 32 T cell receptor beta chains below, sequenced in a study of monozygotic twins with inflammatory bowel disease. No DNA is given; TCRdb re-called the 5' RACE reads and lists each CDR3 protein once. The specimen's table records roughly 300,000 distinct CDR3 sequences. Sequenced sample: blood. These receptors all come from a human donor with ulcerative colitis or Crohn's disease, or a healthy co-twin of an affected twin (not recorded which).

This rearrangement joins TRBV18 to TRBJ1-1. The CDR3 has 14 amino acids. CDR1 is KGHSH, CDR2 LQKENI, per germline. The CDR3 protein is CASSRRIQDTEAFF.

The CDR3 protein is CASSLRGGTETQYF. This sequence joins TRBV3-1 and TRBJ2-5; lacking DNA, the TRBD2 call made by TCRdb goes unchecked. The germline V gene has CDR1 LGHDT and CDR2 YNNKEL (reference sequence). The CDR3 has 14 amino acids.

The chain couples TRBV19 to TRBJ2-3. The CDR3 contains 13 residues. CDR1 is LNHDA and CDR2 is SQIVND in the germline V gene (reference sequence). The CDR3 protein is CASRSVQADTQYF.

The chain joins TRBV11-2 to TRBJ2-7; TCRdb designates TRBD1, a call that cannot be tested without DNA. The germline V gene has CDR1 SGHAT and CDR2 FQNNGV. This CDR3 has 19 residues. This CDR3 is CASSLDSFYGTGISYEQYF.

J is TRBJ2-7 and V is TRBV3-1. Germline lookup yields CDR1 LGHDT and CDR2 YNNKEL (reference sequence). The CDR3 runs to 13 residues. CDR3 region: CASSQRRFYEQYF.

The chain couples TRBV7-9 to TRBJ2-1; no DNA is available, so the TRBD1 call from TCRdb remains unchecked. The CDR3 spans 15 residues. Germline assignment: CDR1 SEHNR and CDR2 FQNEAQ (reference sequence). CDR3 sequence reads: CASSLDRVLRNEQFF.

The chain has TRBV4-3 and TRBJ2-2; lacking DNA, the TRBD2 call made by TCRdb goes unchecked. The CDR3 contains 14 residues. CDR1 and CDR2 (germline): LGHNA, YSLEER. The CDR3 loop is CASAGSPNTGELFF.

The chain joins TRBV24-1 to TRBJ1-5; TCRdb picks TRBD1, but there is no DNA to check that call. The CDR3 contains 16 residues. CDR1 KGHDR and CDR2 SFDVKD come from the germline V gene. CDR3 in amino acids: CATSDPGQPYNQPQHF.

The chain links TRBV29-1 to TRBJ1-1; TCRdb gives TRBD1 as the D gene, but with no DNA this cannot be confirmed. Germline values: CDR1 SQVTM, CDR2 ANQGSEA. This CDR3 spans 13 amino acids. The CDR3: CSVVWDGGLTAFF.

This CDR3 is CASSQVRGDSPLHF. V usage is TRBV4-1 and J usage is TRBJ1-6; TCRdb selects TRBD1, and the lack of DNA leaves this call unchecked. The CDR3 is made up of 14 amino acids. Germline CDR1 and CDR2: MGHRA and YSYEKL.

This chain joins TRBV6-1 and TRBJ1-4; TCRdb designates TRBD1, a call that cannot be tested without DNA. This CDR3 is 16 amino acids long. Germline CDR1 reads MNHNS; CDR2 reads SASEGT. The CDR3 sequence is CASSEYDRGPNEKLFF.

This chain uses TRBV6-5 with TRBJ1-1. The CDR3 runs to 13 residues. Germline V CDR1 and CDR2: MNHEY, SVGAGI. The CDR3: CASSYRRTEEAFF.

V and J are TRBV18 and TRBJ2-3; TCRdb's D call, TRBD1, is unchecked because there is no DNA. CDR1 KGHSH and CDR2 LQKENI come from the germline V gene. CDR3 size: 13 residues. CDR3 sequence reads: CASSPSGADTQYF.

This sequence joins TRBV7-2 and TRBJ1-5; TCRdb's D call of TRBD1 is untestable without DNA. CDR1 is SGHTA, CDR2 FQGNSA, per germline. CDR3 length equals 15 residues. The CDR3 region is CASSQSGTSNQPQHF. Supplemented by reference TRBV7-2 and TRBJ1-5, the full variable domain reads GAGVSQSPSNKVTEKGKDVELRCDPISGHTALYWYRQSLGQGLEFLIYFQGNSAPDKSGLPSDRFSAERTGGSVSTLTIQRTQQEDSAVYLCASSQSGTSNQPQHFGDGTRLSIL.

This rearrangement joins TRBV7-3 to TRBJ1-1; without DNA, the TCRdb call of TRBD1 cannot be checked. CDR3 length: 17 residues. Germline CDR1 reads SGHTA; CDR2 reads FQGTGA. The CDR3 region is CASSPRGPRVFDTEAFF.

V and J are TRBV20-1 and TRBJ2-2; TCRdb calls TRBD1, which cannot be checked without DNA. This CDR3 has 16 residues. The germline gives CDR1 DFQATT, CDR2 SNEGSKA (reference sequence). The chain's CDR3 is CSARAGGGPNTGELFF.

The chain joins TRBV6-1 to TRBJ1-3; the D gene TCRdb calls, TRBD1, cannot be checked with no DNA. The CDR3 has 15 residues. The germline gives CDR1 MNHNS, CDR2 SASEGT. The CDR3 reads CASSEGTASGNTIYF.

The chain combines TRBV29-1 with TRBJ2-7; absent DNA, TCRdb's TRBD1 call cannot be checked. Germline CDR1 is SQVTM and CDR2 is ANQGSEA. The CDR3 loop spans 16 amino acids. CDR3 residues: CSVVGGVTGGFHEQYF.

The chain uses TRBV5-1 and TRBJ1-1. The germline V gene has CDR1 SGHRS and CDR2 YFSETQ. The CDR3 contains 15 residues. CDR3 residues: CASSLAMGMNTEAFF.

The rearrangement joins TRBV20-1 to TRBJ1-1. The CDR3 runs to 12 residues. CDR1 and CDR2 (germline): DFQATT, SNEGSKA (reference sequence). This CDR3 is CSARFSNREAFF.

The rearrangement joins TRBV12-3 or TRBV12-4 to TRBJ2-5; without DNA, the TCRdb call of TRBD2 cannot be checked. The CDR3 length is 14 residues. The chain's CDR3 is CASRGLAGQETQYF.

The chain combines TRBV29-1 with TRBJ2-7. Germline CDR1 is SQVTM and CDR2 is ANQGSEA. CDR3 length: 12 residues. The CDR3 spells CSVAVSSYEQYF.

The genes are TRBV7-2 and TRBJ1-1; there is no DNA to check the TCRdb D call of TRBD1. This CDR3 has 14 amino acids. Looked up from germline, CDR1 is SGHTA and CDR2 is FQGNSA. CDR3 sequence: CASSREWGRTEAFF. The whole variable domain, filled in from reference TRBV7-2 and TRBJ1-1, reads GAGVSQSPSNKVTEKGKDVELRCDPISGHTALYWYRQSLGQGLEFLIYFQGNSAPDKSGLPSDRFSAERTGGSVSTLTIQRTQQEDSAVYLCASSREWGRTEAFFGQGTRLTVV.

This sequence joins TRBV19 and TRBJ2-2; TCRdb indicates TRBD1, and absent DNA this call remains unverified. Germline CDR1 reads LNHDA; CDR2 reads SQIVND (reference sequence). The CDR3 contains 15 residues. The CDR3 sequence: CASSSPGAFTGELFF.

CDR3 amino acids: CASSLSRKGSTEAFF. The chain is built from TRBV28 and TRBJ1-1. This CDR3 is built from 15 residues. CDR1 MDHEN and CDR2 SYDVKM come from the germline V gene.

V gene TRBV30 combines with J gene TRBJ1-1. The CDR3 has 12 amino acids. Germline loops: CDR1 GTSNPN, CDR2 SVGIG (reference sequence). CDR3 region: CAWSVGKLGAFF.

The chain combines TRBV10-3 with TRBJ2-3; without DNA, the TCRdb call of TRBD2 cannot be checked. Germline V gene data show CDR1 as ENHRY and CDR2 as SYGVKD. The CDR3 runs 12 residues. The chain's CDR3 is CAISSLKDTQYF.

This chain joins TRBV24-1 and TRBJ2-4; TCRdb's D call of TRBD1 is untestable without DNA. CDR3 length equals 15 residues. The V gene's germline CDR1 is KGHDR and CDR2 SFDVKD. The CDR3 protein is CATSDPGTGWNIQYF.

This sequence joins TRBV5-1 and TRBJ2-5; checking the TCRdb D call of TRBD2 is not possible without DNA. The CDR3 consists of 14 residues. The germline gives CDR1 SGHRS, CDR2 YFSETQ. The CDR3 reads CASSLAARQETQYF.

The chain combines TRBV4-3 with TRBJ2-7. From germline, CDR1 is LGHNA and CDR2 YSLEER. The CDR3 is 15 amino acids. The CDR3 is CASSQNLADVYEQYF.

The gene calls are TRBV5-1 and TRBJ2-6; TCRdb's D call, TRBD1, is unchecked because there is no DNA. Germline V gene data show CDR1 as SGHRS and CDR2 as YFSETQ. There are 15 residues in the CDR3. The CDR3 is CASSLVGAGANVLTF.

The chain carries TRBV12-3 or TRBV12-4 and TRBJ2-7; TCRdb names TRBD2, which stays unverified in the absence of DNA. The CDR3 consists of 12 residues. This CDR3 reads CASGDFLGEQYF.